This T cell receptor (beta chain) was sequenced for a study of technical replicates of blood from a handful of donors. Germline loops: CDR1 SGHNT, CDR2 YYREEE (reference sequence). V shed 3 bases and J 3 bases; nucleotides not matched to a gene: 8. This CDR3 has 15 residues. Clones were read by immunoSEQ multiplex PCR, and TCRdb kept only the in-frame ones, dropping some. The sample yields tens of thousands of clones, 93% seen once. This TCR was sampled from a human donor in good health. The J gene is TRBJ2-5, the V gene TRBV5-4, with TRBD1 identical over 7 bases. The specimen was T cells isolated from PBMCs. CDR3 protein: CASSSPWDSEETQYF. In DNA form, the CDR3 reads TGTGCCAGCAGCTCTCCGTGGGACAGCGAAGAGACCCAGTACTTC.